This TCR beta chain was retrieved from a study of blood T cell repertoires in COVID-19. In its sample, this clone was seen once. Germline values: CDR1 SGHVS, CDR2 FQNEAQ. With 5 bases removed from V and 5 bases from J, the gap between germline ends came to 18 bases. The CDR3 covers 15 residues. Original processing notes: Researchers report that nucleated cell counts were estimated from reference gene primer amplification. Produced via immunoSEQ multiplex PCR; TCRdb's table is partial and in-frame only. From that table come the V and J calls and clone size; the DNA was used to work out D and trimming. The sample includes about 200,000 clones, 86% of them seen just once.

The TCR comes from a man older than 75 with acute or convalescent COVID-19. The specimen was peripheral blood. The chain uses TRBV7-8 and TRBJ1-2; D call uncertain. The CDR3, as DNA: TGTGCCAGCAGCCCTGTAATGAGGGCTTCGTATGGCTACACCTTC. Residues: CASSPVMRASYGYTF.